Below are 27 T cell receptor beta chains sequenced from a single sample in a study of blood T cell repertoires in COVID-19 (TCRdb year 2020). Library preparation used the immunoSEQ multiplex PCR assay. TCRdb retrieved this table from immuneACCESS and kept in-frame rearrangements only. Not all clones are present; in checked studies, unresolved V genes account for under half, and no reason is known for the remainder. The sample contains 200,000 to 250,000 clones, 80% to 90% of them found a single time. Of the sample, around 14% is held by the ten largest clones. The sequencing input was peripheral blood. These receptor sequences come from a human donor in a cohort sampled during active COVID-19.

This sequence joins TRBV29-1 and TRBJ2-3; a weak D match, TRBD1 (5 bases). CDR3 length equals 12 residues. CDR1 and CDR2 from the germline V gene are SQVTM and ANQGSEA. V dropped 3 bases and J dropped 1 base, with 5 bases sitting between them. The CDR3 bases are TGCAGCGTTGACAGGGGCACAGATACGCAGTATTTT. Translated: CSVDRGTDTQYF.

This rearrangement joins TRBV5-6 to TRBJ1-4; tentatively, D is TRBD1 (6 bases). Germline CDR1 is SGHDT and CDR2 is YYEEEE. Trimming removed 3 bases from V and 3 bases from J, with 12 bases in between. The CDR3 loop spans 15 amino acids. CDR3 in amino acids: CASSSSGVSNEKLFF. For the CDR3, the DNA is TGTGCCAGCAGCTCATCAGGGGTGTCTAATGAAAAACTGTTTTTT.

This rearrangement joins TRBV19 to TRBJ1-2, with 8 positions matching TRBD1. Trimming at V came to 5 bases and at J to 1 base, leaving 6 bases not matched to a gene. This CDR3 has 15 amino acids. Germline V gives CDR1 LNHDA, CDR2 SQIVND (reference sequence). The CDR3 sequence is CASSPGTGRNYGYTF. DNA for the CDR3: TGTGCCAGTAGTCCGGGGACAGGACGTAACTATGGCTACACCTTC.

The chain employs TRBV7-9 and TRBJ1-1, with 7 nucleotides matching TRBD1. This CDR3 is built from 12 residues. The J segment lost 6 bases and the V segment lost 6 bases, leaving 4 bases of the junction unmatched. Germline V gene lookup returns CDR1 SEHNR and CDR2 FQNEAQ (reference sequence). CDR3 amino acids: CASRDDRAEAFF. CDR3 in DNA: TGTGCCAGCAGGGACGACAGGGCTGAAGCTTTCTTT.

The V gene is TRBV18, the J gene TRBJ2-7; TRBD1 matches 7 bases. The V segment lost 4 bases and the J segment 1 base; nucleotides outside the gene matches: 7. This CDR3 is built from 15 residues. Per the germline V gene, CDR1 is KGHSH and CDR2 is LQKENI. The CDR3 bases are TGTGCCAGCTCACTTAGACAGGGAAGTTCCTACGAGCAGTACTTC. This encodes CASSLRQGSSYEQYF.

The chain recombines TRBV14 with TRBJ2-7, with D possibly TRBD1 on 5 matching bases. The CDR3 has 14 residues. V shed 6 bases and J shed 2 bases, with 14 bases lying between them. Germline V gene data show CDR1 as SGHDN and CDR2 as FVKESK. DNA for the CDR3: TGTGCCAGCAGTAGACAGAAAGGGCCCTACGAGCAGTACTTC. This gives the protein CASSRQKGPYEQYF.

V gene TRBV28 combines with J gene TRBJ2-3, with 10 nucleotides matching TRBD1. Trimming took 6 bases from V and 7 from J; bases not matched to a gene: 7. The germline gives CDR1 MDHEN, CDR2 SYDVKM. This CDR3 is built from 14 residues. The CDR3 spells CASSPAGQGNTQYF. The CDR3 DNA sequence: TGTGCCAGCAGCCCGGCGGGACAGGGGAATACGCAGTATTTT.

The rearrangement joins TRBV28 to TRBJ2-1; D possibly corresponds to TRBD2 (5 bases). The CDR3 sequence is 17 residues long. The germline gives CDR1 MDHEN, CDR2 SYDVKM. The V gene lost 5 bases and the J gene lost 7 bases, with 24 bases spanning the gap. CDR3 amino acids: CASSPLFTRTSRNEQFF. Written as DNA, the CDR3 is TGTGCCAGCAGTCCACTATTCACCCGGACTTCTAGGAATGAGCAGTTCTTC. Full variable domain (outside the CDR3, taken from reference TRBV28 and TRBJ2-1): DVKVTQSSRYLVKRTGEKVFLECVQDMDHENMFWYRQDPGLGLRLIYFSYDVKMKEKGDIPEGYSVSREKKERFSLILESASTNQTSMYLCASSPLFTRTSRNEQFFGPGTRLTVL.

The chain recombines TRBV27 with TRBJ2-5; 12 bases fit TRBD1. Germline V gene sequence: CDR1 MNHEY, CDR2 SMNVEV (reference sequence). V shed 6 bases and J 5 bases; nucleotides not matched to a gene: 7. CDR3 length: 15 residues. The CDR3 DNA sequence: TGTGCCAGCAGGCCCGGGACAGGGGGCTGGGAGACCCAGTACTTC. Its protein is CASRPGTGGWETQYF.

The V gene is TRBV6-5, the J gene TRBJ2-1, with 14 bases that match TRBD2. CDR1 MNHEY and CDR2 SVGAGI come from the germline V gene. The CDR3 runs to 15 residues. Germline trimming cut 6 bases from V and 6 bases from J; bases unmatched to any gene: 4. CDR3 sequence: CASRKGTSGSNEQFF. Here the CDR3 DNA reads TGTGCCAGCAGAAAAGGGACTAGCGGGAGCAATGAGCAGTTCTTC.

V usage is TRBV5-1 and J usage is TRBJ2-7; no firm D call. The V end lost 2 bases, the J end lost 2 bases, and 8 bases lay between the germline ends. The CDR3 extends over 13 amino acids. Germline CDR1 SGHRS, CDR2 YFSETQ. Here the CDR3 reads CASSFDGAYEQYF. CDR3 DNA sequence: TGCGCCAGCAGCTTCGACGGAGCCTACGAGCAGTACTTC. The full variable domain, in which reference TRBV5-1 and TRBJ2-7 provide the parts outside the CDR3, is KAGVTQTPRYLIKTRGQQVTLSCSPISGHRSVSWYQQTPGQGLQFLFEYFSETQRNKGNFPGRFSGRQFSNSRSEMNVSTLELGDSALYLCASSFDGAYEQYFGPGTRLTVT.

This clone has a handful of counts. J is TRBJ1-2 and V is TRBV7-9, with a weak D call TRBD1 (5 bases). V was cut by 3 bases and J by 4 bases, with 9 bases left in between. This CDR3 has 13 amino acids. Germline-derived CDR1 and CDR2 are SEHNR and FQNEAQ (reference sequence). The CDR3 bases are TGTGCCAGCAGCTTCGACAGCTTCTATGGCTACACCTTC. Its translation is CASSFDSFYGYTF.

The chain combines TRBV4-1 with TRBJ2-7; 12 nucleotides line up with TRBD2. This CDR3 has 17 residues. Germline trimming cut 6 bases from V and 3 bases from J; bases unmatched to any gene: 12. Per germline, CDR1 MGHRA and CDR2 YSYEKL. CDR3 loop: CASSLSAPTSGSYEQYF. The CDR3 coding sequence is TGCGCCAGCAGTCTCAGTGCCCCGACTAGCGGGAGCTACGAGCAGTACTTC.

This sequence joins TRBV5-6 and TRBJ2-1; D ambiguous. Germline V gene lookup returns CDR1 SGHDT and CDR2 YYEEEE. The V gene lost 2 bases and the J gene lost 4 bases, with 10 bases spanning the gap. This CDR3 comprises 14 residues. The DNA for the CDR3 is TGTGCCAGCAGCTTCTCCCCACTATACAATGAGCAGTTCTTC. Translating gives CASSFSPLYNEQFF. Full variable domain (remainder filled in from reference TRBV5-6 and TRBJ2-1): DAGVTQSPTHLIKTRGQQVTLRCSPKSGHDTVSWYQQALGQGPQFIFQYYEEEERQRGNFPDRFSGHQFPNYSSELNVNALLLGDSALYLCASSFSPLYNEQFFGPGTRLTVL.

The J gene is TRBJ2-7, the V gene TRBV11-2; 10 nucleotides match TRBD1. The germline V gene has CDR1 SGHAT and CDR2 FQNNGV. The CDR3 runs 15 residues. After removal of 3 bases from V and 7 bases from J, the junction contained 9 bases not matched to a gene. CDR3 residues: CASSLVPRTGGEQYF. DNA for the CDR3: TGTGCCAGCAGCTTGGTCCCCCGGACAGGGGGAGAGCAGTACTTC.

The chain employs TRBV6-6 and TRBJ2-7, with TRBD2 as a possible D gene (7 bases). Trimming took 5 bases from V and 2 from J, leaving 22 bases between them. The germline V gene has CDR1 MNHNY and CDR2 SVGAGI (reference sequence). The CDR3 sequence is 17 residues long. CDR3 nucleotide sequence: TGTGCCAGCAGTCCGACGGGGCGGGGGCGCGGGGCCTACGAGCAGTACTTC. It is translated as CASSPTGRGRGAYEQYF.

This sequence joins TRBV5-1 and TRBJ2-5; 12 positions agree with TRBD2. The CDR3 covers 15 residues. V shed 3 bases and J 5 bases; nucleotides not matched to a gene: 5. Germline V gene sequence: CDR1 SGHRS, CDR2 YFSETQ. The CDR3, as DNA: TGCGCCAGCAGCTCCGGGACTAGCGGGTTTGAGACCCAGTACTTC. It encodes CASSSGTSGFETQYF.

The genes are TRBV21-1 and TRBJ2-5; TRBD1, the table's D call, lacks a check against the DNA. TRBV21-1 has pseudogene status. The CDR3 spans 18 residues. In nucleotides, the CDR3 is TGTGCCAGCAGCATAGACAGGGGGCCCTACTTCGAGCAAGAGACCCAGTACTTC. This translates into CASSIDRGPYFEQETQYF.

CDR3 bases: TGTGCCAGCAGCTTCCCCTCGGGAGGAAACACCATATATTTT. It translates to CASSFPSGGNTIYF. This sequence joins TRBV7-9 and TRBJ1-3; D not certain. Germline CDR1 is SEHNR and CDR2 is FQNEAQ (reference sequence). This CDR3 has 14 residues. The germline V and J ends were trimmed by 3 bases and 4 bases, with 10 bases remaining between them.

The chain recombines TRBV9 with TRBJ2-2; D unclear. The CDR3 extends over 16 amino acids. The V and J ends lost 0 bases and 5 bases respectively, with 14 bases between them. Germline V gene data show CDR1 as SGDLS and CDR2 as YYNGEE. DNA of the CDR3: TGTGCCAGCAGCGTAGGTGCCTACCCTTCAACCGGGGAGCTGTTTTTT. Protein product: CASSVGAYPSTGELFF. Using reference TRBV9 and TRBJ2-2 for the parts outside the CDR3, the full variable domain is DSGVTQTPKHLITATGQRVTLRCSPRSGDLSVYWYQQSLDQGLQFLIQYYNGEERAKGNILERFSAQQFPDLHSELNLSSLELGDSALYFCASSVGAYPSTGELFFGEGSRLTVL.

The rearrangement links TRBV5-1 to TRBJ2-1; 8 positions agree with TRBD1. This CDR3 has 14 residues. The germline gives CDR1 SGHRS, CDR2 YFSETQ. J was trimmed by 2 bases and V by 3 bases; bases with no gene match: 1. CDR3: CASSSGQAYNEQFF. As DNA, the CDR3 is TGCGCCAGCAGCTCGGGACAGGCCTACAATGAGCAGTTCTTC.

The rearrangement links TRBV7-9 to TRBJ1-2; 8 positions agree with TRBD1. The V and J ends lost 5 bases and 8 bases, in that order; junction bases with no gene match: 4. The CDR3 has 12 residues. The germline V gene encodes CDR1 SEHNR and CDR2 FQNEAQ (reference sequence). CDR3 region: CASSTGTGGYTF. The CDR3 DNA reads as TGTGCCAGCAGCACGGGGACAGGCGGCTACACCTTC.

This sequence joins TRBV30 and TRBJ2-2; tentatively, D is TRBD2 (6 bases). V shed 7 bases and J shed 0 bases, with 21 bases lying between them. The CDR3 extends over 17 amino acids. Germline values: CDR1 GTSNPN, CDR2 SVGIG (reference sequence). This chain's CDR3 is CAFSAPGLPSNTGELFF. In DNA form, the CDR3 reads TGTGCCTTCTCTGCCCCGGGACTCCCGTCGAACACCGGGGAGCTGTTTTTT.

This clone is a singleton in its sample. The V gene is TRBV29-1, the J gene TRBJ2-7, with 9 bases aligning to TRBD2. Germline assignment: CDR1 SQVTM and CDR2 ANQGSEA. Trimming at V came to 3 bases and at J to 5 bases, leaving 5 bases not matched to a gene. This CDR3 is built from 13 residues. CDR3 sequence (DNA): TGCAGCGTTGAGTTCGGGACTAGCCACGAGCAGTACTTC. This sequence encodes CSVEFGTSHEQYF.

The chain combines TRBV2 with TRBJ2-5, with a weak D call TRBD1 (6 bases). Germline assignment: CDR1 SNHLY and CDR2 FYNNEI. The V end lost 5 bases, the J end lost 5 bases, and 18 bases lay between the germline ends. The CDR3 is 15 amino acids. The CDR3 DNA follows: TGTGCCAGCAGTTACGGGACATCTGTGGAGGAGACCCAGTACTTC. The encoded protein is CASSYGTSVEETQYF.

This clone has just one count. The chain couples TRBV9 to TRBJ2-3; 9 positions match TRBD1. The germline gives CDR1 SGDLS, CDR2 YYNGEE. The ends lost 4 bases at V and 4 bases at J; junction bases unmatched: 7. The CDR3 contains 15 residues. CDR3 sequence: CASSPRDRVADTQYF. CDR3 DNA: TGTGCCAGCAGCCCTAGGGACAGGGTCGCAGATACGCAGTATTTT.

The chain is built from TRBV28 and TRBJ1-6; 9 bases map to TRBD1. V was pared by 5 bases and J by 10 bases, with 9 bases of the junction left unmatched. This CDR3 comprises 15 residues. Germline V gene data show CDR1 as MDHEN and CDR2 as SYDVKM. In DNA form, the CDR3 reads TGTGCCAGCAGTACCCGACAGGGGGATCGCTCACCCCTCCACTTT. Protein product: CASSTRQGDRSPLHF.